The 16 T cell receptor beta chains given below trace back to one sample, sequenced in a study of T cell responses to AZD1222 COVID-19 vaccine. Generated by immunoSEQ multiplex PCR, the TCRdb table keeps only in-frame clones and is missing some. In the table there are about 98,000 clones, roughly 86% of which are singletons. The specimen comprised peripheral blood, sampled on day 0 of AZD1222 vaccination. The source of these receptors is an adult in good health.

The chain links TRBV28 to TRBJ2-1; TRBD2 matches 11 bases. This CDR3 is built from 17 residues. Trimming removed 2 bases from V and 8 bases from J; junction bases left unmatched: 11. CDR1 MDHEN and CDR2 SYDVKM come from the germline V gene. The CDR3 spells CASSLPTSGTVIDEQFF. Written as DNA, the CDR3 is TGTGCCAGCAGTTTACCGACTAGCGGGACAGTCATCGATGAGCAGTTCTTC.

This clone appeared once. The chain joins TRBV10-1 to TRBJ2-3, with 9 bases fitting TRBD1. V gave up 6 bases and J gave up 6 bases; unmatched junction bases: 19. This CDR3 has 18 residues. Germline V gene lookup returns CDR1 WNHNN and CDR2 SYGVQD (reference sequence). This chain's CDR3 is CASSSLPGQGSSWDTQYF. The CDR3 DNA sequence: TGCGCCAGCAGCAGTCTTCCGGGACAGGGATCGTCGTGGGATACGCAGTATTTT.

This CDR3 is CASSSYDRSSDEQYF. CDR3 nucleotides: TGTGCCAGCAGTTCGTACGACAGGTCGAGTGACGAGCAGTACTTC. J is TRBJ2-7 and V is TRBV28, with TRBD1 as a possible D gene (6 bases). The CDR3 has 15 residues. Trimming took 4 bases from V and 5 from J, leaving 18 bases between them. Germline CDR1 MDHEN, CDR2 SYDVKM. Combining the CDR3 with reference TRBV28 and TRBJ2-7 gives the whole variable domain DVKVTQSSRYLVKRTGEKVFLECVQDMDHENMFWYRQDPGLGLRLIYFSYDVKMKEKGDIPEGYSVSREKKERFSLILESASTNQTSMYLCASSSYDRSSDEQYFGPGTRLTVT.

This chain links TRBV7-3 with TRBJ2-2, with D maybe TRBD2 (5 bases). The CDR3 consists of 13 residues. The V end lost 2 bases, the J end lost 5 bases, and 6 bases lay between the germline ends. Germline V gene lookup returns CDR1 SGHTA and CDR2 FQGTGA. The CDR3 loop reads CASSLAGTGELFF. CDR3 DNA sequence: TGTGCCAGCAGCTTAGCGGGTACCGGGGAGCTGTTTTTT.

CDR3 bases: TGTGCCAGTAGTATAGAAGGGACAGCGAACACCGGGGAGCTGTTTTTT. Its translation: CASSIEGTANTGELFF. The gene calls are TRBV19 and TRBJ2-2, with TRBD1 identical over 7 bases. This CDR3 is 16 amino acids long. Per germline, CDR1 LNHDA and CDR2 SQIVND (reference sequence). V was clipped by 0 bases and J by 0 bases; unmatched bases: 1.

CDR3 amino acids: CASSPGTGRGSSDYGYTF. CDR3 bases: TGTGCCAGCAGCCCGGGGACAGGGAGAGGTAGTAGCGACTATGGCTACACCTTC. V usage is TRBV3-1 (or the pseudogene TRBV3-2) and J usage is TRBJ1-2, with TRBD1 matching 9 bases. CDR3 size: 18 residues. The ends lost 4 bases at V and 3 bases at J; junction bases unmatched: 15. Germline loops: CDR1 LGHDT, CDR2 YNNKEL (reference sequence).

This clone has only one observation. The chain combines TRBV7-9 with TRBJ2-1; D could derive from TRBD1 or TRBD2 (5 bases each). Germline values: CDR1 SEHNR, CDR2 FQNEAQ (reference sequence). Trimming removed 4 bases at V and 2 bases at J, with 21 bases between. The CDR3 covers 18 residues. The CDR3 loop is CASSSPKGTSVTYNEQFF. CDR3 nucleotides: TGTGCCAGCAGCTCACCAAAGGGGACGTCGGTTACCTACAATGAGCAGTTCTTC.

V gene TRBV19 combines with J gene TRBJ1-3; D not certain. The CDR3 runs 15 residues. Germline V CDR1 and CDR2: LNHDA, SQIVND (reference sequence). The germline V and J ends were trimmed by 3 bases and 0 bases, with 9 bases remaining between them. CDR3 nucleotides: TGTGCCAGTAGTATTGGGTCGTCCTCTGGAAACACCATATATTTT. The encoded protein is CASSIGSSSGNTIYF.

The chain uses TRBV4-3 and TRBJ1-1, with TRBD1 as a possible D gene (6 bases). The CDR3 loop spans 15 amino acids. V shed 0 bases and J shed 10 bases, with 18 bases lying between them. The germline V gene has CDR1 LGHNA and CDR2 YSLEER. The CDR3 nucleotides are TGCGCCAGCAGCCAAGATGCGGGGGGCGATGTTTCAGCTTTCTTT. As protein: CASSQDAGGDVSAFF.

CDR3 DNA sequence: TGTGCCAGCAGTTCTACTAGCGGGCGCACAGATACGCAGTATTTT. Its translation: CASSSTSGRTDTQYF. The J gene is TRBJ2-3, the V gene TRBV7-6, with TRBD2 matching 9 bases. Germline V gene lookup returns CDR1 SGHVS and CDR2 FNYEAQ. This CDR3 has 15 amino acids. Unmatched junction bases numbered 5, after V lost 6 bases and J lost 1 base.

The rearrangement links TRBV6-5 to TRBJ1-4, with 11 positions matching TRBD1. Trimming at V came to 7 bases and at J to 3 bases, leaving 4 bases not matched to a gene. Germline values: CDR1 MNHEY, CDR2 SVGAGI. The CDR3 totals 15 residues. The CDR3 loop is CASKPGQGANEKLFF. CDR3 in DNA: TGTGCCAGCAAACCGGGACAGGGGGCTAATGAAAAACTGTTTTTT.

This clone was seen just once. This sequence joins TRBV28 and TRBJ2-2; TRBD2 aligns across 9 bases. J gave up 5 bases and V 6 bases, and 10 bases lay outside the gene matches. Germline V gene sequence: CDR1 MDHEN, CDR2 SYDVKM. This CDR3 spans 16 amino acids. The chain's CDR3 is CASRTSGSGSTGELFF. The CDR3 DNA reads TGTGCCAGCAGGACCTCGGGTAGCGGGAGTACCGGGGAGCTGTTTTTT.

The chain recombines TRBV7-2 with TRBJ1-6; no reliable D call. Trimming removed 4 bases at V and 4 bases at J, with 8 bases between. Per the germline V gene, CDR1 is SGHTA and CDR2 is FQGNSA. There are 14 residues in the CDR3. The CDR3 DNA reads as TGTGCCAGCAGCTCAAGAGGTTATAATTCACCCCTCCACTTT. Protein sequence: CASSSRGYNSPLHF.

This clone was seen a single time. CDR3 coding DNA: TGTGCCGGCCGGGGAACAGCTAACTATGGCTACACCTTC. Translating gives CAGRGTANYGYTF. The chain has TRBV7-9 and TRBJ1-2, with D uncertain. Germline lookup yields CDR1 SEHNR and CDR2 FQNEAQ (reference sequence). The germline V and J ends were trimmed by 11 bases and 0 bases, with 13 bases remaining between them. This CDR3 is 13 amino acids long.

The chain recombines TRBV27 with TRBJ2-7; 12 bases align to TRBD2. With V trimmed by 2 bases and J by 7 bases, 3 bases remained unmatched. The CDR3 contains 14 residues. Germline loops: CDR1 MNHEY, CDR2 SMNVEV (reference sequence). The chain's CDR3 is CASSLGTSGLEQYF. The CDR3 nucleotides read TGTGCCAGCAGTTTAGGGACTAGCGGGCTAGAGCAGTACTTC.

The chain uses TRBV7-2 and TRBJ1-3; D may be TRBD1 (6 bases). In germline, CDR1 is SGHTA, CDR2 FQGNSA. Between the trimmed V and J ends, which lost 4 bases and 0 bases, there was a span of 10 bases. This CDR3 contains 15 residues. CDR3 residues: CASSSWDTSGNTIYF. CDR3 in DNA: TGTGCCAGCAGCTCCTGGGACACCTCTGGAAACACCATATATTTT. The whole variable domain, remainder taken from reference TRBV7-2 and TRBJ1-3, is GAGVSQSPSNKVTEKGKDVELRCDPISGHTALYWYRQSLGQGLEFLIYFQGNSAPDKSGLPSDRFSAERTGGSVSTLTIQRTQQEDSAVYLCASSSWDTSGNTIYFGEGSWLTVV.